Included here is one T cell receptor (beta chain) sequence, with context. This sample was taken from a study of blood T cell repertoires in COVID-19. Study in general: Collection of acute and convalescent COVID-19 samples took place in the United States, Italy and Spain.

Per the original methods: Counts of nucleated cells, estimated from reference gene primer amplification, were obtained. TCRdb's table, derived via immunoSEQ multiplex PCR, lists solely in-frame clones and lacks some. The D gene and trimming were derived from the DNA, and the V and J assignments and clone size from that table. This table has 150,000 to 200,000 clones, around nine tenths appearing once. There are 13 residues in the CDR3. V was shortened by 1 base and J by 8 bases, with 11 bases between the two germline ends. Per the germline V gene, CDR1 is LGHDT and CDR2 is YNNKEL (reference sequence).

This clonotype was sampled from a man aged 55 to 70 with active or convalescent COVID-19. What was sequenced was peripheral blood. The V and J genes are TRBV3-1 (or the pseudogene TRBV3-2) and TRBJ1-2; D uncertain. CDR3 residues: CASSQVYSSGYTF. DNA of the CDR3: TGTGCCAGCAGCCAAGTCTACAGTTCCGGCTACACCTTC.